The T cell receptor beta chain described here comes from a study of blood T cells in healthy people across ages. Study results and caveats: Expanded clonotype shifts may have been confounded, as the donors had an unknown CMV status. Strong correlation existed between TCR beta diversity and naive T cell percentage. A roughly linear fall in TCR beta diversity per million T cells was seen with increasing age.

This clonotype was seen only a few times. What it recognizes is unknown. A second roughly 6 to 12 cycle PCR used barcoded and J-beta primers. TCRdb processed the 5' RACE reads anew with MiXCR; each CDR3 protein has one entry. The data contain 1.5 million to 2 million distinct CDR3 sequences, 49% of them singletons. This CDR3 is built from 16 residues. Germline loops: CDR1 SGHTA, CDR2 FQGNSA. V was pared by 5 bases and J by 7 bases, with 21 bases between. Isolation of PBMCs gave at least 6.5 million cells per sample. J is TRBJ2-1 and V is TRBV7-2; D call uncertain. The clonotype comes from a woman aged 40 to 50 in good health. Sequencing input: blood. This CDR3 reads CASSQRPTGRWNEQFF. In nucleotides, the CDR3 is TGTGCCAGCAGCCAAAGACCGACCGGAAGGTGGAATGAGCAGTTCTTC.